These T cell receptor beta chains were read from a single sample in a study of blood T cell repertoires in COVID-19. Libraries were prepared by immunoSEQ multiplex PCR; TCRdb keeps only in-frame clonotypes and omits some of them. The sample has some 90,000 clones, roughly nine tenths seen once; the top ten hold approximately 8.9%. Sample: peripheral blood. All receptors derive from a man aged 45 to 65 with acute or convalescent COVID-19. CDR3s include the opening cysteine and the closing phenylalanine or tryptophan. A D gene is named only where the DNA matches it firmly. Size tells how often a clone was seen (once, few, many) or the class of an expanded clone, and some rows leave it out.

CDR3: CASTSTGGPNYGYTF
DNA: TGTGCCAGTACCTCGACAGGGGGTCCTAACTATGGCTACACCTTC
V: TRBV19
J: TRBJ1-2
D: TRBD1
size: -

CDR3: CASNSVWGGGTEAFF
DNA: TGTGCCAGCAACTCCGTGTGGGGGGGCGGCACTGAAGCTTTCTTT
V: TRBV5-6
J: TRBJ1-1
D: -
size: -

CDR3: CASSGGQSSGNTIYF
DNA: TGTGCCAGCAGCGGGGGACAGAGCTCTGGAAACACCATATATTTT
V: TRBV5-5
J: TRBJ1-3
D: TRBD1
size: -

CDR3: CALGQGYEQYF
DNA: TGTGCCCTCGGACAGGGTTACGAGCAGTACTTC
V: TRBV30
J: TRBJ2-7
D: TRBD1
size: -

CDR3: CASSFQGVTEAFF
DNA: TGCGCCAGCAGCTTCCAGGGGGTCACTGAAGCTTTCTTT
V: TRBV5-1
J: TRBJ1-1
D: TRBD1
size: -

CDR3: CASSPGQGIYEQYF
DNA: TGTGCCAGCAGCCCCGGACAGGGGATCTACGAGCAGTACTTC
V: TRBV6-6
J: TRBJ2-7
D: TRBD1
size: few

CDR3: CASSLQGAGNTIYF
DNA: TGTGCCAGCAGCTTACAGGGCGCCGGAAACACCATATATTTT
V: TRBV7-3
J: TRBJ1-3
D: -
size: few

CDR3: CASSRLAGGGTDTQYF
DNA: TGTGCCAGCAGCCGACTAGCGGGGGGAGGCACAGATACGCAGTATTTT
V: TRBV28
J: TRBJ2-3
D: TRBD2
size: few

CDR3: CASSESAGGWYTF
DNA: TGTGCCAGCAGTGAATCCGCGGGAGGGTGGTACACCTTC
V: TRBV2
J: TRBJ1-2
D: -
size: -

CDR3: CAYEFRGVQGEKLFF
DNA: TGTGCCTATGAGTTTAGAGGAGTACAAGGTGAAAAACTGTTTTTT
V: TRBV30
J: TRBJ1-4
D: -
size: -

CDR3: CASSSPAAGSVTEAFF
DNA: TGTGCCAGCAGTTCTCCGGCTGCAGGGTCTGTTACTGAAGCTTTCTTT
V: TRBV28
J: TRBJ1-1
D: -
size: -

CDR3: CASSQEGGNYGYTF
DNA: TGTGCCAGCAGCCAAGAGGGGGGGAACTATGGCTACACCTTC
V: TRBV3-1/TRBV3-2
J: TRBJ1-2
D: -
size: -

CDR3: CASSSKTGNQPQHF
DNA: TGTGCCAGCAGCTCCAAAACAGGGAATCAGCCCCAGCATTTT
V: TRBV7-8
J: TRBJ1-5
D: -
size: -

CDR3: CASSEMLSYGYTF
DNA: TGTGCCAGCAGTGAAATGCTCAGCTATGGCTACACCTTC
V: TRBV2
J: TRBJ1-2
D: -
size: -

CDR3: CASSQNPQGFYGYTF
DNA: TGTGCCAGCAGCCAAAACCCACAGGGATTCTATGGCTACACCTTC
V: TRBV3-1/TRBV3-2
J: TRBJ1-2
D: -
size: -

CDR3: CASSLGIGLGDEKLFF
DNA: TGTGCCAGCAGTTTGGGGATTGGGTTGGGAGATGAAAAACTGTTTTTT
V: TRBV28
J: TRBJ1-4
D: -
size: -

CDR3: CASSAQGARWGNTIYF
DNA: TGCGCCAGCAGCGCTCAGGGGGCAAGGTGGGGAAACACCATATATTTT
V: TRBV5-1
J: TRBJ1-3
D: TRBD1
size: once

CDR3: CASSPPGQGYGYTF
DNA: TGTGCCAGCAGCCCCCCGGGACAGGGCTATGGCTACACCTTC
V: TRBV7-2
J: TRBJ1-2
D: TRBD1
size: once

CDR3: CASRNSGELSNQPQHF
DNA: TGTGCCAGCAGAAACTCGGGGGAGTTAAGCAATCAGCCCCAGCATTTT
V: TRBV5-6
J: TRBJ1-5
D: -
size: -

CDR3: CAWKPGGGLGPQHF
DNA: TGTGCCTGGAAACCAGGGGGCGGCCTGGGGCCCCAGCATTTT
V: TRBV30
J: TRBJ1-5
D: TRBD1
size: -

CDR3: CASSSQGPSYNEQFF
DNA: TGTGCCAGTAGTTCGCAGGGTCCCTCCTACAATGAGCAGTTCTTC
V: TRBV19
J: TRBJ2-1
D: -
size: -

CDR3: CASSLTVGTEAFF
DNA: TGTGCCAGCAGCTTAACGGTTGGCACTGAAGCTTTCTTT
V: TRBV7-9
J: TRBJ1-1
D: -
size: -

CDR3: CASSLIELDTDTQYF
DNA: TGCGCCAGCAGCTTGATTGAGCTCGACACAGATACGCAGTATTTT
V: TRBV5-1
J: TRBJ2-3
D: -
size: -

CDR3: CASRLAGGPTYNEQFF
DNA: TGCGCCAGCAGGTTAGCGGGGGGGCCCACGTACAATGAGCAGTTCTTC
V: TRBV5-1
J: TRBJ2-1
D: TRBD2
size: -

CDR3: CASSLGLAGTSTDTQYF
DNA: TGTGCCAGCAGCCTCGGACTAGCGGGGACGAGCACAGATACGCAGTATTTT
V: TRBV4-2
J: TRBJ2-3
D: TRBD2
size: -

CDR3: CASMRGGQWGYTF
DNA: TGTGCCAGTATGAGGGGGGGACAATGGGGCTACACCTTC
V: TRBV19
J: TRBJ1-2
D: -
size: -

CDR3: CASSPAGLQSSYNEQFF
DNA: TGTGCCAGCAGCCCCGCGGGACTCCAAAGCTCCTACAATGAGCAGTTCTTC
V: TRBV7-3
J: TRBJ2-1
D: -
size: -

CDR3: CASEGLAYNEQFF
DNA: TGTGCCAGCGAGGGACTAGCTTACAATGAGCAGTTCTTC
V: TRBV7-9
J: TRBJ2-1
D: TRBD2
size: few

CDR3: CSVDYLVGETQYF
DNA: TGCAGCGTCGACTACCTGGTGGGGGAGACCCAGTACTTC
V: TRBV29-1
J: TRBJ2-5
D: -
size: -

CDR3: CASSQVQGAQGNQPQHF
DNA: TGTGCCAGCAGCCAAGTACAGGGGGCTCAAGGCAATCAGCCCCAGCATTTT
V: TRBV4-2
J: TRBJ1-5
D: TRBD1
size: -

CDR3: CATSDQGRGAFF
DNA: TGTGCCACCAGTGATCAAGGCAGAGGGGCTTTCTTT
V: TRBV24-1
J: TRBJ1-1
D: -
size: -

CDR3: CASSPTGDSIYQPQHF
DNA: TGCGCCAGCAGTCCGACGGGGGACTCAATCTATCAGCCCCAGCATTTT
V: TRBV5-1
J: TRBJ1-5
D: -
size: -

CDR3: CASSSSVLQGAGELFF
DNA: TGTGCCAGCAGCTCGTCCGTCCTCCAGGGCGCCGGGGAGCTGTTTTTT
V: TRBV7-3
J: TRBJ2-2
D: -
size: -

CDR3: CAWSVRGGARKQFF
DNA: TGTGCCTGGAGTGTTCGGGGGGGGGCCCGGAAGCAGTTCTTC
V: TRBV30
J: TRBJ2-1
D: TRBD2
size: once

CDR3: CASSYSTGSHEQYF
DNA: TGTGCCAGCAGTTACTCAACAGGGTCCCACGAGCAGTACTTC
V: TRBV6-6
J: TRBJ2-7
D: -
size: -

CDR3: CAWSVQGDYGYTF
DNA: TGTGCCTGGAGTGTACAGGGGGACTATGGCTACACCTTC
V: TRBV30
J: TRBJ1-2
D: TRBD1
size: -

CDR3: CASLAQSGGAGELFF
DNA: TGTGCCAGCCTAGCCCAGAGCGGGGGGGCCGGGGAGCTGTTTTTT
V: TRBV7-2
J: TRBJ2-2
D: TRBD2
size: -

CDR3: CASSRQGDTEAFF
DNA: TGTGCCAGCAGCCGACAGGGGGACACTGAAGCTTTCTTT
V: TRBV7-8
J: TRBJ1-1
D: TRBD1
size: -

CDR3: CSVGVLSGNTIYF
DNA: TGCAGCGTTGGAGTGCTCTCTGGAAACACCATATATTTT
V: TRBV29-1
J: TRBJ1-3
D: -
size: -

CDR3: CASSLILAGVADTQYF
DNA: TGTGCCAGCAGCTTGATACTAGCGGGGGTAGCAGATACGCAGTATTTT
V: TRBV7-2
J: TRBJ2-3
D: TRBD2
size: -

CDR3: CASRGQHQETQYF
DNA: TGTGCCAGCAGGGGACAGCACCAAGAGACCCAGTACTTC
V: TRBV6-5
J: TRBJ2-5
D: TRBD1
size: -

CDR3: CASSWDRNYEQYF
DNA: TGTGCCAGCAGCTGGGACAGGAATTACGAGCAGTACTTC
V: TRBV7-8
J: TRBJ2-7
D: TRBD1
size: once

CDR3: CASRGGGGVSQPQHF
DNA: TGTGCCAGCAGGGGCGGAGGGGGCGTCAGTCAGCCCCAGCATTTT
V: TRBV2
J: TRBJ1-5
D: TRBD1
size: -

CDR3: CASSYGGGRTEAFF
DNA: TGTGCCAGCAGTTACGGCGGGGGGAGGACTGAAGCTTTCTTT
V: TRBV6-2/TRBV6-3
J: TRBJ1-1
D: -
size: -

CDR3: CASSGGERPYNEQFF
DNA: TGCGCCAGCAGCGGCGGGGAGAGGCCCTACAATGAGCAGTTCTTC
V: TRBV5-1
J: TRBJ2-1
D: -
size: -

CDR3: CASSLLRTGENTEAFF
DNA: TGTGCCAGCAGCTTATTACGGACAGGGGAGAACACTGAAGCTTTCTTT
V: TRBV5-6
J: TRBJ1-1
D: TRBD1
size: -

CDR3: CASSTRTGYGYTF
DNA: TGTGCCAGTAGTACACGGACAGGGTATGGCTACACCTTC
V: TRBV19
J: TRBJ1-2
D: TRBD1
size: -

CDR3: CASRKGGDRDQAFF
DNA: TGTGCCAGTCGAAAAGGGGGCGACAGGGATCAAGCTTTCTTT
V: TRBV6-5
J: TRBJ1-1
D: TRBD1
size: -